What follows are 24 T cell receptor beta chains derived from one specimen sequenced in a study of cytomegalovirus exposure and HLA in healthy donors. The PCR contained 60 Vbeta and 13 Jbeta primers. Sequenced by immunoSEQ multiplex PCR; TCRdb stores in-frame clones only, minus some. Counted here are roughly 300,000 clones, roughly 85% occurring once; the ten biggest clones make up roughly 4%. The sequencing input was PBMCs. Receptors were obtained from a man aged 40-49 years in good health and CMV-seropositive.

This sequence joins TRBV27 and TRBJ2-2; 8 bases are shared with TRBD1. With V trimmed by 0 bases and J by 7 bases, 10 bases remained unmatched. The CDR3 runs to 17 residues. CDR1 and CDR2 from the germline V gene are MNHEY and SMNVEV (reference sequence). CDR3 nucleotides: TGTGCCAGCAGTTTATCCTTCGGGACAGGTATAATCGGGGAGCTGTTTTTT. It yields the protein CASSLSFGTGIIGELFF.

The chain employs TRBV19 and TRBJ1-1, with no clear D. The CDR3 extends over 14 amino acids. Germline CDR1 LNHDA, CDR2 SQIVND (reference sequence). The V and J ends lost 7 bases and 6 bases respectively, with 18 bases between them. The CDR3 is CASIPTWAGAEAFF. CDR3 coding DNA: TGTGCCAGTATCCCGACCTGGGCGGGAGCTGAAGCTTTCTTT.

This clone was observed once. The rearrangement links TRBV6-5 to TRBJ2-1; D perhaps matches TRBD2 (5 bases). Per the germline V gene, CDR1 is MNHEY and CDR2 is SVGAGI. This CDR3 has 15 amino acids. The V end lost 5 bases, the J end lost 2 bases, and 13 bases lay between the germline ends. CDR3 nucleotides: TGTGCCAGCAGTCCGAGACTATCCGCCTACAATGAGCAGTTCTTC. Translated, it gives CASSPRLSAYNEQFF.

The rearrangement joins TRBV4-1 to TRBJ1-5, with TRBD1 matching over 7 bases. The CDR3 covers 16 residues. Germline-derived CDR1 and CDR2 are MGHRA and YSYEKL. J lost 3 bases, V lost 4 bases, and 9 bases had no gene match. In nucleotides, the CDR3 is TGCGCCAGCAGCCCAGCAGACAGGGTCGTCAATCAGCCCCAGCATTTT. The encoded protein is CASSPADRVVNQPQHF.

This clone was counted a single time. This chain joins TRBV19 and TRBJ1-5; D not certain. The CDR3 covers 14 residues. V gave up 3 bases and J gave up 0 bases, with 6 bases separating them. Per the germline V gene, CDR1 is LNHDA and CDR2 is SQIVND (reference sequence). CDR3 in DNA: TGTGCCAGTAGTATGGCAGATAGCAATCAGCCCCAGCATTTT. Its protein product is CASSMADSNQPQHF.

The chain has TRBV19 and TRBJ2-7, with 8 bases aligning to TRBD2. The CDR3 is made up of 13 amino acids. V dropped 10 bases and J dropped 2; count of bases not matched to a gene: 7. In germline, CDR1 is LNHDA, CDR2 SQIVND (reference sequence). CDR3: CATASGSTYEQYF. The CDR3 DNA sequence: TGTGCCACGGCCAGCGGGAGTACCTACGAGCAGTACTTC. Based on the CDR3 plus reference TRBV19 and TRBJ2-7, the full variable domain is DGGITQSPKYLFRKEGQNVTLSCEQNLNHDAMYWYRQDPGQGLRLIYYSQIVNDFQKGDIAEGYSVSREKKESFPLTVTSAQKNPTAFYLCATASGSTYEQYFGPGTRLTVT.

CDR3: CASSTTRVSIFF. In DNA form, the CDR3 reads TGTGCCAGCAGTACGACACGCGTATCGATATTCTTC. This rearrangement joins TRBV7-8 to TRBJ2-1; D call uncertain. Germline V gene lookup returns CDR1 SGHVS and CDR2 FQNEAQ. V lost 6 bases and J 16 bases, leaving 19 bases between the germline ends. The CDR3 is 12 amino acids. The entire variable domain, with the rest obtained from reference TRBV7-8 and TRBJ2-1, is as follows: GAGVSQSPRYKVAKRGQDVALRCDPISGHVSLFWYQQALGQGPEFLTYFQNEAQLDKSGLPSDRFFAERPEGSVSTLKIQRTQQEDSAVYLCASSTTRVSIFFGPGTRLTVL.

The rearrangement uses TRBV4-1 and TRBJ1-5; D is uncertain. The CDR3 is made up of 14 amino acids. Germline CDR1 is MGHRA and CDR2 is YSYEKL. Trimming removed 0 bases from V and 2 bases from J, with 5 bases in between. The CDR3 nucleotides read TGCGCCAGCAGCCAAGATGGGCGCAATCAGCCCCAGCATTTT. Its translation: CASSQDGRNQPQHF.

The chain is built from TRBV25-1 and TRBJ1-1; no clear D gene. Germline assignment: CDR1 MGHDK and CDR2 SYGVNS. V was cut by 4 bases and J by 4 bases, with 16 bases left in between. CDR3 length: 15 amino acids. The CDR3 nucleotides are TGTGCCAGCAGTGTCGCCCCGGGTGCCGGCACTGAAGCTTTCTTT. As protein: CASSVAPGAGTEAFF.

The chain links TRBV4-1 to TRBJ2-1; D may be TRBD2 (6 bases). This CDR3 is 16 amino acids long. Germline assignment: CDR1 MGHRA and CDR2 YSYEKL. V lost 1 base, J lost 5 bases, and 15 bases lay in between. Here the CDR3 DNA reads TGCGCCAGCAGCCAAGGCGGGGCAGTAACAGACAATGAGCAGTTCTTC. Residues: CASSQGGAVTDNEQFF.

CDR3 sequence (DNA): TGTGCCATCAGTGAGTCGATGGGTGTCAGGGCGAACACTGAAGCTTTCTTT. As protein: CAISESMGVRANTEAFF. The chain has TRBV10-3 and TRBJ1-1; a weak D match, TRBD1 (5 bases). V lost 0 bases, J lost 1 base, and 15 bases lay in between. Germline CDR1 ENHRY, CDR2 SYGVKD. CDR3 length: 17 amino acids.

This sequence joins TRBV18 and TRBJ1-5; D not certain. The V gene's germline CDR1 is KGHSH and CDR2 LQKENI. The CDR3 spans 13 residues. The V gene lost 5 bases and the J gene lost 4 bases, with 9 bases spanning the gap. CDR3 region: CASSNHENQPQHF. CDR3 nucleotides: TGTGCCAGCTCAAATCACGAGAATCAGCCCCAGCATTTT.

The CDR3 coding sequence is TGTGCCAGCAGTTTACGGGACAGGGTGAACACTGAAGCTTTCTTT. Translating gives CASSLRDRVNTEAFF. This chain uses TRBV28 with TRBJ1-1, with TRBD1 matching over 9 bases. CDR3 size: 15 residues. The V gene's germline CDR1 is MDHEN and CDR2 SYDVKM. Trimming took 2 bases from V and 0 from J; bases not matched to a gene: 1.

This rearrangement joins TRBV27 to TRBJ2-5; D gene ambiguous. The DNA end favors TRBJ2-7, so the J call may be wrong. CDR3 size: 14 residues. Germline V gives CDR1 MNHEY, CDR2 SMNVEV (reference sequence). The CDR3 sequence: CATSPVNNYYEQYF. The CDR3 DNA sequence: TGTGCCACCTCCCCGGTAAACAACTACTACGAGCAGTACTTC.

The CDR3 DNA reads TGCAGCGTTGAAGGGGCCTTGTACCAAGAGACCCAGTACTTC. As protein: CSVEGALYQETQYF. The chain combines TRBV29-1 with TRBJ2-5; the D is unclear. CDR1 and CDR2 (germline): SQVTM, ANQGSEA. V was shortened by 1 base and J by 0 bases, with 9 bases between the two germline ends. The CDR3 contains 14 residues.

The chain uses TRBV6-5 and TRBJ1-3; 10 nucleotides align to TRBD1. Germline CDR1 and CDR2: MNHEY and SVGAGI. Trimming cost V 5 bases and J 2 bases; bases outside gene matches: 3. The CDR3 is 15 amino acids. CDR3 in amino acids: CASSPDRGTGNTIYF. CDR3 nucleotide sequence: TGTGCCAGCAGTCCGGACAGGGGGACTGGAAACACCATATATTTT.

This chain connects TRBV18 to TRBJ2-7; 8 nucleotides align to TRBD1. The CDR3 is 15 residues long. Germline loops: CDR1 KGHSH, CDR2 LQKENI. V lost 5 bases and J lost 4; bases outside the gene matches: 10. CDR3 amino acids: CASSEGTGGAYEQYF. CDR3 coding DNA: TGTGCCAGCTCAGAAGGGACAGGCGGGGCGTACGAGCAGTACTTC.

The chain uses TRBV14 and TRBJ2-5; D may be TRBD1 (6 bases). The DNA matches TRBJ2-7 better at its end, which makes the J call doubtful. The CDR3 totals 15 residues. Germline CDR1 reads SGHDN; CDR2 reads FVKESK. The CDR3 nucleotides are TGTGCCAGCAGCCAAGTCCAGGGGATGCGATCCGAGCAGTACTTC. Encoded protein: CASSQVQGMRSEQYF.

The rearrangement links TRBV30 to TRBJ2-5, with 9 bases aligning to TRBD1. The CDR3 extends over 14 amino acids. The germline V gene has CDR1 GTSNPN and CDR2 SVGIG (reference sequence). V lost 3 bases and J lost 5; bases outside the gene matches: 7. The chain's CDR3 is CAWSAGTGMETQYF. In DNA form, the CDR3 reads TGTGCCTGGAGCGCCGGGACAGGGATGGAGACCCAGTACTTC.

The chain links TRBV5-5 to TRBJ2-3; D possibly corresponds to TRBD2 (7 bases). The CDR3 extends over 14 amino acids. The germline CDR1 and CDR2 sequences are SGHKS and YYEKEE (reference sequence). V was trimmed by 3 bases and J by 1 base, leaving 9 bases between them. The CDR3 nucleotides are TGTGCCAGCAGCTGGGAGGGGGGCACAGATACGCAGTATTTT. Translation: CASSWEGGTDTQYF.

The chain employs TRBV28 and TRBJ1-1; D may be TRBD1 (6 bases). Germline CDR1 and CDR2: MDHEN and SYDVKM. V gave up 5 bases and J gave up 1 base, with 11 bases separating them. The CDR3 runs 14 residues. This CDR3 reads CASSAPGQNTEAFF. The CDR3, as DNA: TGTGCCAGCAGTGCTCCGGGACAGAACACTGAAGCTTTCTTT.

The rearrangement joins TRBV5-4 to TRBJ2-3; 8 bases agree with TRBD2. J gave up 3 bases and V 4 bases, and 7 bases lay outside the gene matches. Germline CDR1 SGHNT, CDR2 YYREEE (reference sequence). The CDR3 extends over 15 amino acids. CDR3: CASSVDGRVTDTQYF. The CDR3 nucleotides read TGTGCCAGCAGCGTCGACGGGAGGGTTACAGATACGCAGTATTTT.

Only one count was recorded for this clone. As DNA, the CDR3 is TGTGCCAGTTACGACAGGGGCGGCGACTATGGCTACACCTTC. Amino acids: CASYDRGGDYGYTF. The rearrangement joins TRBV19 to TRBJ1-2; 8 nucleotides match TRBD1. CDR3 length: 14 residues. J gave up 3 bases and V 8 bases, and 8 bases lay outside the gene matches. Germline V gene data show CDR1 as LNHDA and CDR2 as SQIVND (reference sequence).

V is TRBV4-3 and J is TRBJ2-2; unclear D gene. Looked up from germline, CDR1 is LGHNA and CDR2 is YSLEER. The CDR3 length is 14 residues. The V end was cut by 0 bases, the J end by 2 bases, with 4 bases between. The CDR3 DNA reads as TGCGCCAGCAGCCAAGATCCAAACACCGGGGAGCTGTTTTTT. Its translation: CASSQDPNTGELFF.